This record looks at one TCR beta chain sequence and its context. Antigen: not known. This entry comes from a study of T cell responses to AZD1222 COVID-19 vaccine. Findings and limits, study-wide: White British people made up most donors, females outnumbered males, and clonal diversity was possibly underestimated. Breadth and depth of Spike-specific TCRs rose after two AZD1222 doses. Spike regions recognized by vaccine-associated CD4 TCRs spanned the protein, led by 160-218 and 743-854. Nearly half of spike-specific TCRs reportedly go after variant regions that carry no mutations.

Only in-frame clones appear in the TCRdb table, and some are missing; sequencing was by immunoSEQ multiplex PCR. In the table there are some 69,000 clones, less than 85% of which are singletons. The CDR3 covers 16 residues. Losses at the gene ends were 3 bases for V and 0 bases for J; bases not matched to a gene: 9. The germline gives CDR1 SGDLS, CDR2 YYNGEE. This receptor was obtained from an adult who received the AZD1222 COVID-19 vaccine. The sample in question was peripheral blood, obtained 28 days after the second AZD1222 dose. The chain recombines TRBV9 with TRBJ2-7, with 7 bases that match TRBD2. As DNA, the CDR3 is TGTGCCAGCAGCGCGGGGGGTGCCGTTCTCTCCTACGAGCAGTACTTC. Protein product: CASSAGGAVLSYEQYF.